The sequence of this T cell receptor (beta chain) was determined in a study of control samples from healthy donors and cancer patients. TCRdb's copy holds only in-frame clones and misses some; the assay was immunoSEQ multiplex PCR. Counted here are approximately 150,000 clones, about 89% occurring once; the ten biggest clones make up just under 5%. The CDR3 has 16 residues. The V and J ends lost 7 bases and 3 bases, in that order; junction bases with no gene match: 10. Germline CDR1 is ENHRY and CDR2 is SYGVKD. What was sequenced was blood. The receptor comes from a man aged 30 to 45 in good health. The chain employs TRBV10-3 and TRBJ1-3, with TRBD1 matching 9 bases. The CDR3 nucleotides are TGTGCCATCAATCAAGGGAACAGGGGGCTTGGAAACACCATATATTTT. This codes for CAINQGNRGLGNTIYF.